The rows below give T cell receptor beta chains drawn from one sample of a study of response to subunit inactivated influenza vaccine. TCRdb fed the RT-PCR reads into MiXCR, producing one record per CDR3 protein. The sample has roughly 520,000 distinct CDR3 sequences; around 25% are singletons. Sequences were derived from CD4+ T cells sorted from PBMCs, sampled around 5 days after vaccination. The receptors were sampled from a man in his forties or fifties who received an inactivated influenza vaccine. Both conserved end residues are part of each CDR3. A D gene is named only where the DNA matches it firmly. The listing skips clone size in some rows; elsewhere it reads once, few, many or a size class.

d_gene: .; j_gene: TRBJ1-5; v_gene: TRBV12-3/TRBV12-4; abundance: .; CDR3aa: CASSRRAGQGQHQHF; CDR3nt: TGTGCCAGCAGCCGACGAGCGGGGCAGGGTCAGCACCAGCATTTT
d_gene: .; j_gene: TRBJ2-1; v_gene: TRBV20-1; abundance: few; CDR3aa: CSARDRNEQFF; CDR3nt: TGCAGTGCTAGAGACAGGAATGAGCAGTTCTTC
d_gene: .; j_gene: TRBJ2-7; v_gene: TRBV4-2; abundance: .; CDR3aa: CAMGPGLVPYEQYF; CDR3nt: TGTGCCATGGGCCCGGGGCTCGTCCCCTACGAGCAGTACTTC
d_gene: TRBD1; j_gene: TRBJ1-4; v_gene: TRBV9; abundance: .; CDR3aa: CASSPREGAGEKLFF; CDR3nt: TGTGCCAGCAGCCCCCGGGAGGGGGCGGGTGAAAAACTGTTTTTT
d_gene: TRBD1; j_gene: TRBJ2-5; v_gene: TRBV5-1; abundance: .; CDR3aa: CASSSQGVRETQYF; CDR3nt: TGCGCCAGCAGCTCCCAGGGGGTACGGGAGACCCAGTACTTC
d_gene: TRBD1; j_gene: TRBJ2-5; v_gene: TRBV20-1; abundance: few; CDR3aa: CSAEGARETQYF; CDR3nt: TGCAGTGCTGAGGGGGCGCGAGAGACCCAGTACTTC
d_gene: .; j_gene: TRBJ2-7; v_gene: TRBV20-1; abundance: .; CDR3aa: CSGLPVIEQYF; CDR3nt: TGCAGTGGATTACCCGTTATCGAGCAGTACTTC
d_gene: TRBD1; j_gene: TRBJ2-1; v_gene: TRBV18; abundance: .; CDR3aa: CASSVTGRDNEQFF; CDR3nt: TGTGCCAGCTCCGTGACAGGGCGAGACAATGAGCAGTTCTTC
d_gene: .; j_gene: TRBJ2-2; v_gene: TRBV27; abundance: .; CDR3aa: CASSLEGRMNTGELFF; CDR3nt: TGTGCCAGCAGTTTAGAGGGACGAATGAACACCGGGGAGCTGTTTTTT
d_gene: .; j_gene: TRBJ1-1; v_gene: TRBV20-1; abundance: .; CDR3aa: CSARGSGAWGTEAFF; CDR3nt: TGCAGTGCTAGAGGTTCGGGGGCATGGGGCACTGAAGCTTTCTTT
d_gene: .; j_gene: TRBJ1-4; v_gene: TRBV12-3/TRBV12-4; abundance: few; CDR3aa: CASSLGGPTEKLFF; CDR3nt: TGTGCCAGCAGTTTGGGAGGGCCCACCGAAAAACTGTTTTTT
d_gene: .; j_gene: TRBJ2-5; v_gene: TRBV2; abundance: .; CDR3aa: CASTIRIQETQYF; CDR3nt: TGTGCCAGCACTATACGGATCCAAGAGACCCAGTACTTC
d_gene: .; j_gene: TRBJ2-5; v_gene: TRBV5-1; abundance: few; CDR3aa: CASSAGTKETQYF; CDR3nt: TGCGCCAGCAGCGCCGGGACGAAAGAGACCCAGTACTTC
d_gene: .; j_gene: TRBJ2-2; v_gene: TRBV10-3; abundance: .; CDR3aa: CAISEGPDTGELFF; CDR3nt: TGTGCCATCAGTGAGGGACCAGACACCGGGGAGCTGTTTTTT
d_gene: .; j_gene: TRBJ1-2; v_gene: TRBV20-1; abundance: .; CDR3aa: CSASPEGVQLSHGYTF; CDR3nt: TGCAGTGCTAGCCCCGAGGGGGTTCAGTTATCTCACGGCTACACCTTC
d_gene: .; j_gene: TRBJ2-1; v_gene: TRBV6-2/TRBV6-3; abundance: .; CDR3aa: CASSSVYNEQFF; CDR3nt: TGTGCCAGCAGTTCCGTCTACAATGAGCAGTTCTTC
d_gene: TRBD1; j_gene: TRBJ2-7; v_gene: TRBV12-3/TRBV12-4; abundance: few; CDR3aa: CASSFGDSEQYF; CDR3nt: TGTGCCAGCAGTTTCGGGGACAGCGAGCAGTACTTC
d_gene: .; j_gene: TRBJ2-1; v_gene: TRBV6-5; abundance: few; CDR3aa: CASSYSRLLSYNEQFF; CDR3nt: TGTGCCAGCAGTTACTCGAGACTACTTTCCTACAATGAGCAGTTCTTC
d_gene: TRBD2; j_gene: TRBJ2-1; v_gene: TRBV15; abundance: .; CDR3aa: CATSRDPGLAGVEQFF; CDR3nt: TGTGCCACCAGCAGAGATCCGGGACTAGCGGGAGTAGAGCAGTTCTTC
d_gene: TRBD1; j_gene: TRBJ2-7; v_gene: TRBV10-3; abundance: .; CDR3aa: CAISGRRDRGFEQYF; CDR3nt: TGTGCCATCAGCGGACGCCGGGACAGGGGATTCGAGCAGTACTTC
d_gene: .; j_gene: TRBJ2-5; v_gene: TRBV20-1; abundance: .; CDR3aa: CCASGALGDFQETQYF; CDR3nt: TGCTGTGCTAGTGGGGCGCTAGGTGACTTCCAAGAGACCCAGTACTTC
d_gene: .; j_gene: TRBJ2-7; v_gene: TRBV20-1; abundance: few; CDR3aa: CSAPNRAFTYEQYF; CDR3nt: TGCAGTGCCCCTAACCGCGCTTTCACCTACGAGCAGTACTTC
d_gene: .; j_gene: TRBJ2-3; v_gene: TRBV20-1; abundance: few; CDR3aa: CSAEARTDTQYF; CDR3nt: TGCAGTGCTGAAGCGAGAACAGATACGCAGTATTTT
d_gene: .; j_gene: TRBJ2-4; v_gene: TRBV20-1; abundance: .; CDR3aa: CSAISGVNNIQYF; CDR3nt: TGCAGTGCTATATCTGGGGTTAATAACATTCAGTACTTC
d_gene: TRBD2; j_gene: TRBJ2-7; v_gene: TRBV4-3; abundance: few; CDR3aa: CASSQELAGGNYEQYF; CDR3nt: TGCGCCAGCAGCCAAGAACTAGCGGGAGGGAACTACGAGCAGTACTTC
d_gene: TRBD1; j_gene: TRBJ2-3; v_gene: TRBV12-3/TRBV12-4; abundance: many; CDR3aa: CASSPGTGFTDTQYF; CDR3nt: TGTGCCAGCAGTCCCGGGACAGGGTTCACAGATACGCAGTATTTT
d_gene: .; j_gene: TRBJ2-7; v_gene: TRBV27; abundance: .; CDR3aa: CASKKGFGDEQYF; CDR3nt: TGTGCCAGCAAAAAGGGATTTGGGGACGAGCAGTACTTC
d_gene: .; j_gene: TRBJ1-5; v_gene: TRBV6-2/TRBV6-3; abundance: .; CDR3aa: CASSQDTYQPQHF; CDR3nt: TGTGCCAGCAGCCAAGACACTTATCAGCCCCAGCATTTT
d_gene: .; j_gene: TRBJ1-5; v_gene: TRBV6-2/TRBV6-3; abundance: .; CDR3aa: CASSFYRVNQPQHF; CDR3nt: TGTGCCAGCAGTTTTTACAGGGTCAATCAGCCCCAGCATTTT
d_gene: TRBD2; j_gene: TRBJ2-5; v_gene: TRBV18; abundance: .; CDR3aa: CASSETSGPQETQYF; CDR3nt: TGTGCCAGCTCAGAGACTAGCGGGCCTCAAGAGACCCAGTACTTC
d_gene: .; j_gene: TRBJ2-7; v_gene: TRBV4-3; abundance: .; CDR3aa: CASSAGITFSYEQYF; CDR3nt: TGCGCCAGCAGCGCCGGAATCACGTTCTCCTACGAGCAGTACTTC
d_gene: .; j_gene: TRBJ2-2; v_gene: TRBV15; abundance: once; CDR3aa: CATSRETNTGELFF; CDR3nt: TGTGCCACCAGCAGAGAGACGAACACCGGGGAGCTGTTTTTT
d_gene: TRBD1; j_gene: TRBJ1-6; v_gene: TRBV5-1; abundance: few; CDR3aa: CASRGEGTGSRSPLHF; CDR3nt: TGCGCCAGCAGAGGGGAAGGGACAGGGAGCAGATCACCCCTCCACTTT
d_gene: TRBD2; j_gene: TRBJ2-3; v_gene: TRBV4-1; abundance: few; CDR3aa: CASSHLGLAGGRDTQYF; CDR3nt: TGCGCCAGCAGCCACCTGGGACTAGCGGGAGGGCGAGATACGCAGTATTTT
d_gene: TRBD2; j_gene: TRBJ2-1; v_gene: TRBV7-2; abundance: few; CDR3aa: CASSLGGTSGEQFF; CDR3nt: TGTGCCAGCAGCTTAGGGGGGACTAGCGGTGAGCAGTTCTTC
d_gene: .; j_gene: TRBJ2-7; v_gene: TRBV9; abundance: .; CDR3aa: CASSVGPPGGEQYF; CDR3nt: TGTGCCAGCAGCGTAGGACCCCCAGGAGGCGAGCAGTACTTC
d_gene: .; j_gene: TRBJ2-7; v_gene: TRBV6-6; abundance: few; CDR3aa: CASRRDRHYEQYF; CDR3nt: TGTGCCAGCAGGCGCGACAGGCACTACGAGCAGTACTTC
d_gene: .; j_gene: TRBJ2-2; v_gene: TRBV7-9; abundance: few; CDR3aa: CASSPDSRPTGELFF; CDR3nt: TGTGCCAGCAGCCCGGACAGCCGACCCACCGGGGAGCTGTTTTTT
d_gene: .; j_gene: TRBJ2-5; v_gene: TRBV20-1; abundance: few; CDR3aa: CSAPDPGRWKETQYF; CDR3nt: TGCAGTGCTCCCGACCCCGGCAGGTGGAAAGAGACCCAGTACTTC
d_gene: TRBD1; j_gene: TRBJ2-4; v_gene: TRBV24-1; abundance: .; CDR3aa: CATSAGQGEHTKNIHYF; CDR3nt: TGTGCCACCAGTGCGGGACAGGGGGAACATACCAAAAACATTCACTACTTC
d_gene: TRBD1; j_gene: TRBJ1-4; v_gene: TRBV6-5; abundance: .; CDR3aa: CASSIQGAGEKLFF; CDR3nt: TGTGCCAGCAGTATACAGGGGGCGGGTGAAAAACTGTTTTTT
d_gene: .; j_gene: TRBJ1-2; v_gene: TRBV29-1; abundance: few; CDR3aa: CSVEVRPSLDYGYTF; CDR3nt: TGCAGCGTTGAAGTCAGGCCGAGTTTAGACTATGGCTACACCTTC
d_gene: .; j_gene: TRBJ2-3; v_gene: TRBV10-3; abundance: .; CDR3aa: CAIMGGGPTDTQYF; CDR3nt: TGTGCCATCATGGGGGGGGGGCCCACAGATACGCAGTATTTT
d_gene: .; j_gene: TRBJ2-1; v_gene: TRBV10-3; abundance: few; CDR3aa: CAIGVKAYNEQFF; CDR3nt: TGTGCCATTGGTGTCAAAGCCTACAATGAGCAGTTCTTC
d_gene: TRBD1; j_gene: TRBJ2-5; v_gene: TRBV11-2; abundance: .; CDR3aa: CASSPWTGKGETQYF; CDR3nt: TGTGCCAGCAGCCCGTGGACAGGGAAGGGAGAGACCCAGTACTTC
d_gene: .; j_gene: TRBJ2-5; v_gene: TRBV20-1; abundance: .; CDR3aa: CSARDPEAETQYF; CDR3nt: TGCAGTGCTAGAGATCCGGAAGCGGAGACCCAGTACTTC
d_gene: .; j_gene: TRBJ2-3; v_gene: TRBV7-2; abundance: few; CDR3aa: CASSPTGTPLYTQYF; CDR3nt: TGTGCAAGCAGCCCGACCGGGACTCCCCTGTATACGCAGTATTTT
d_gene: TRBD2; j_gene: TRBJ2-5; v_gene: TRBV20-1; abundance: few; CDR3aa: CSARDRGRVETQYF; CDR3nt: TGCAGTGCTAGAGATCGCGGGAGGGTAGAGACCCAGTACTTC
d_gene: .; j_gene: TRBJ2-2; v_gene: TRBV5-6; abundance: few; CDR3aa: CASSPGIPLAGELFF; CDR3nt: TGTGCCAGCAGCCCTGGGATCCCCCTTGCCGGGGAGCTGTTTTTT
d_gene: TRBD2; j_gene: TRBJ2-1; v_gene: TRBV10-1; abundance: .; CDR3aa: CASSESTPTSGGNEQFF; CDR3nt: TGCGCCAGCAGTGAGTCGACCCCAACTAGCGGGGGTAATGAGCAGTTCTTC
d_gene: .; j_gene: TRBJ1-5; v_gene: TRBV6-1; abundance: .; CDR3aa: CASSPPSGSGQPQHF; CDR3nt: TGTGCCAGCAGTCCCCCTTCGGGCAGTGGTCAGCCCCAGCATTTT
d_gene: TRBD2; j_gene: TRBJ2-3; v_gene: TRBV5-1; abundance: many; CDR3aa: CASSSGIETQYF; CDR3nt: TGCGCCAGTAGTAGCGGGATTGAGACGCAGTATTTT
d_gene: TRBD2; j_gene: TRBJ2-5; v_gene: TRBV3-1; abundance: .; CDR3aa: CASSKGTSGKETQYF; CDR3nt: TGTGCCAGCAGCAAAGGGACTAGCGGCAAAGAGACCCAGTACTTC